The TCR beta chain under discussion was sequenced for a study of T cell responses to AZD1222 COVID-19 vaccine. Data came from immunoSEQ multiplex PCR; TCRdb stores just in-frame clones and leaves some out. The sample has some 180,000 clones; 90% to 95% are singletons. The receptor's source is an adult who received the MenACWY meningococcal vaccine as a control. Here the sequenced sample was peripheral blood, taken 28 days after the second dose of the MenACWY control vaccine.

CDR3 protein: CASSLWARASEAFF. Written as DNA, the CDR3 is TGTGCCAGCAGCTTGTGGGCCCGGGCCTCTGAAGCTTTCTTT. The chain joins TRBV5-4 to TRBJ1-1; D is uncertain. V dropped 1 base and J dropped 6 bases, with 13 bases sitting between them. The length of the CDR3 is 14 residues. Germline lookup yields CDR1 SGHNT and CDR2 YYREEE (reference sequence).